This T cell receptor (beta chain) was captured by sequencing in a study of memory CD4+ T cells and cytomegalovirus serostatus. The wider study: This sample comes from healthy Belgian adults, 8 to 10 CMV seropositive, 24 seronegative.

Worth noting for this clone: What it recognizes is unknown.

Study-wide results and limits: About two fifths of the roughly 150 known CMV-associated TCRbeta sequences appeared in CD4+ memory.

Single viable CD3+CD4+CD8-CD45RO+ cells were sorted as the memory CD4+ T cells. Serostatus was set by detecting CMV pp150, pp28, p38, p52 IgG. After thawing, CD4+ T cells were positively selected. Profiled with immunoSEQ multiplex PCR; TCRdb holds only in-frame clones, not every one. The sample holds 70,000 to 95,000 clones, 65% to 85% seen once. Deletions cut 5 bases from V and 11 bases from J, with 21 bases between. CDR1 and CDR2 from the germline V gene are MNHNS and SASEGT. This CDR3 is 14 amino acids long. The V call is TRBV6-1, the J call TRBJ1-1; no definite D call. This sequence originates from an adult in good health and CMV-seronegative. Sequencing used memory CD4+ T cells from blood. DNA for the CDR3: TGTGCCAGCAGTTCCTGGAGGTGGGCTGTCTCGGCTTTCTTT. Its translation: CASSSWRWAVSAFF.